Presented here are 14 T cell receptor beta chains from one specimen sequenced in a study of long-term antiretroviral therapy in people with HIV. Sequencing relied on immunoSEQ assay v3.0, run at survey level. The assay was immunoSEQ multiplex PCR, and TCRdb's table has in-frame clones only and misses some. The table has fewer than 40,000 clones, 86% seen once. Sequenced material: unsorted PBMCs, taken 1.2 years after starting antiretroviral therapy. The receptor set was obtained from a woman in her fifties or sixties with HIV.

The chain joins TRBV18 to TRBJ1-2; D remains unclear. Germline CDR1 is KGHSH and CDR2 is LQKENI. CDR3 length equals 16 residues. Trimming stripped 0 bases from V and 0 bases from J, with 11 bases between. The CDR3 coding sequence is TGTGCCAGCTCACCACCCTTCCAGCGCGCTAACTATGGCTACACCTTC. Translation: CASSPPFQRANYGYTF.

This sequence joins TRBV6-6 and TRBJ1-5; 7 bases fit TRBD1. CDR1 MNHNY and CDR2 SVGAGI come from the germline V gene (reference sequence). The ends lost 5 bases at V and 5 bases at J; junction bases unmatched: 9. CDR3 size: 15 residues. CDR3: CASSRGGQGDQPQHF. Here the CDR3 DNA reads TGTGCCAGCAGTCGGGGGGGGCAGGGGGATCAGCCCCAGCATTTT.

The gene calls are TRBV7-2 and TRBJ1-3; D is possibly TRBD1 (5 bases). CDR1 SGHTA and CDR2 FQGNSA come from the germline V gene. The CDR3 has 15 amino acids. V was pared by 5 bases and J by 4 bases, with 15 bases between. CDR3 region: CASSRDGSRGNTIYF. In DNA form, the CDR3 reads TGTGCCAGCAGCCGGGACGGTTCGAGAGGAAACACCATATATTTT.

The DNA for the CDR3 is TGTGCCAGCAGCCAAGGAGAGGGGGCTTCTGACCAAGAGACCCAGTACTTC. Its protein product is CASSQGEGASDQETQYF. The chain couples TRBV4-2 to TRBJ2-5, with 7 bases aligning to TRBD1. The CDR3 is made up of 17 amino acids. After removal of 1 base from V and 0 bases from J, the junction contained 8 bases not matched to a gene. Germline V lookup: CDR1 LGHNA, CDR2 YNFKEQ.

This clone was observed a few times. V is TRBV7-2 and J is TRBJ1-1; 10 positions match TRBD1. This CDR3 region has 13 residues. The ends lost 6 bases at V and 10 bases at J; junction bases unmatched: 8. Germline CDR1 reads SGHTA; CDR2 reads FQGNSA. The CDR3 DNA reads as TGTGCCAGCAGTCCGAGGGGGGACAGGGGAGCTTTCTTT. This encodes CASSPRGDRGAFF.

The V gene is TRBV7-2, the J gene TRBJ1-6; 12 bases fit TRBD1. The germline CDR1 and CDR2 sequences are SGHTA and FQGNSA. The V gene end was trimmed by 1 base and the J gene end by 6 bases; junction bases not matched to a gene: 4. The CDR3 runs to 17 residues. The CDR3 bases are TGTGCCAGCAGCTTAGAGGGACAGGGGGCGATTAATTCACCCCTCCACTTT. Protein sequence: CASSLEGQGAINSPLHF.

DNA of the CDR3: TGTGCCAGCAGCTTGGGGGACAGGGGAGCCGATACGCAGTATTTT. It is translated as CASSLGDRGADTQYF. V is TRBV5-4 and J is TRBJ2-3, with 10 bases identical to TRBD1. The CDR3 extends over 15 amino acids. Germline CDR1 is SGHNT and CDR2 is YYREEE (reference sequence). Trimming cost V 0 bases and J 6 bases; bases outside gene matches: 4.

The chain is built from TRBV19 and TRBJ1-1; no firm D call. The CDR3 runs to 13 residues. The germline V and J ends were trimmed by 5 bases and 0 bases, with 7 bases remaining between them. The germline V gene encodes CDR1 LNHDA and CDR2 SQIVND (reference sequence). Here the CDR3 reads CASSGQLNTEAFF. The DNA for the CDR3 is TGTGCCAGTAGTGGCCAGTTGAACACTGAAGCTTTCTTT.

The CDR3 region has the DNA TGCGCCAGCAGCCAAGATTTTTCGGGGCAGGGCTACACCTTC. It yields the protein CASSQDFSGQGYTF. This chain connects TRBV4-3 to TRBJ1-2; TRBD1 might be the D (5 bases). V lost 0 bases and J 8 bases, leaving 13 bases between the germline ends. This CDR3 has 14 residues. The germline gives CDR1 LGHNA, CDR2 YSLEER.

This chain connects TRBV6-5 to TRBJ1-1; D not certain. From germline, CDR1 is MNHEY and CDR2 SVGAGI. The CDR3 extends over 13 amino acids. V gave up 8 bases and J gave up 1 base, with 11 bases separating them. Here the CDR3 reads CASRMRGNTEAFF. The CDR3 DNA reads TGTGCCAGCCGGATGCGGGGGAACACTGAAGCTTTCTTT.

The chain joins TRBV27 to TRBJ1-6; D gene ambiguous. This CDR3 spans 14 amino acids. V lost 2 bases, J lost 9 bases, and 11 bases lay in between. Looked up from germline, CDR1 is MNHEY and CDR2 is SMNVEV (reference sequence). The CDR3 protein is CASSLPGRTSPLHF. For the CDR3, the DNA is TGTGCCAGCAGTTTACCGGGCAGAACTTCACCCCTCCACTTT.

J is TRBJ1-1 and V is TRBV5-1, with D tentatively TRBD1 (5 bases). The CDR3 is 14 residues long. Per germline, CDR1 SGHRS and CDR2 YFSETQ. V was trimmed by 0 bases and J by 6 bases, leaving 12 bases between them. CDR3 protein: CASSLGGGYSEAFF. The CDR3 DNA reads TGCGCCAGCAGCTTGGGGGGCGGGTACTCTGAAGCTTTCTTT.

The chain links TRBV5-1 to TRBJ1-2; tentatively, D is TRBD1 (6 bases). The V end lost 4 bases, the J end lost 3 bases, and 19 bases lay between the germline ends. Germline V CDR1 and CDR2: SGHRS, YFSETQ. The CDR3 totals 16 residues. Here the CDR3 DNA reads TGCGCCAGCAGCGCAGGACAGAACACCGGTGACTATGGCTACACCTTC. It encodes CASSAGQNTGDYGYTF. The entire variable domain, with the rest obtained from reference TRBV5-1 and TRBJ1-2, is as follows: KAGVTQTPRYLIKTRGQQVTLSCSPISGHRSVSWYQQTPGQGLQFLFEYFSETQRNKGNFPGRFSGRQFSNSRSEMNVSTLELGDSALYLCASSAGQNTGDYGYTFGSGTRLTVV.

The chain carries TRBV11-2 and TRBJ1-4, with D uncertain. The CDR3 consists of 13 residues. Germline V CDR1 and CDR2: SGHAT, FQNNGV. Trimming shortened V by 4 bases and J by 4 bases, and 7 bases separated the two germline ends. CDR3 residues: CASSSANNEKLFF. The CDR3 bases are TGTGCCAGCAGCTCCGCCAATAATGAAAAACTGTTTTTT.